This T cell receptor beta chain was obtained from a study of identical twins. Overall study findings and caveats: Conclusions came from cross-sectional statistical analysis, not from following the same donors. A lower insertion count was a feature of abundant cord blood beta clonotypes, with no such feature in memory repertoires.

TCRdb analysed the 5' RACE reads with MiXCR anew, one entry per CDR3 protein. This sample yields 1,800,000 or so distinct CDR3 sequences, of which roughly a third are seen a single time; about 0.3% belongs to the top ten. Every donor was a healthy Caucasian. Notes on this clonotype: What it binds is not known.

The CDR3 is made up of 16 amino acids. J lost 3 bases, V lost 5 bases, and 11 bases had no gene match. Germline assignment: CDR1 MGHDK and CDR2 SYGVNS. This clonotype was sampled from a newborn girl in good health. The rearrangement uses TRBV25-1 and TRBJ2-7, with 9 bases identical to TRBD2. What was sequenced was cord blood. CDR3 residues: CASSSGTSLPHYEQYF. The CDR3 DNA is TGTGCCAGCAGTTCCGGGACTAGCCTCCCCCACTACGAGCAGTACTTC.